This T cell receptor beta chain was documented in a study of CD8 T cells in ankylosing spondylitis. The study, taken as a whole, reports: Disease-linked clones proved CD8+ and comparatively uncommon in peripheral blood.

Regarding this clonotype: Its target is not known.

Quantitative 5'-RACE with molecular barcodes was used to make the TCR beta libraries. TCRdb re-called the 5' RACE reads through MiXCR, storing one row per CDR3 protein. The data contain roughly 180,000 distinct CDR3 sequences, 10% to 15% of them singletons. There are 17 residues in the CDR3. The germline gives CDR1 SGHDT, CDR2 YYEEEE. J was trimmed by 2 bases and V by 3 bases; bases with no gene match: 12. The sequence was collected from a female donor with ankylosing spondylitis or in good health (not recorded which). Sequenced: blood, either unsorted or a sorted T cell fraction (not recorded which). The V call is TRBV5-6, the J call TRBJ2-7, with 9 bases fitting TRBD2. Written as DNA, the CDR3 is TGTGCCAGCAGCTCCCTATTTAGCGGGGGCCCCACCTACGAGCAGTACTTC. Protein sequence: CASSSLFSGGPTYEQYF.